The 6 T cell receptor beta chains below all came from one sample that was sequenced in a study of PD-1 and CTLA-4 blockade in melanoma. Data came from immunoSEQ multiplex PCR; TCRdb stores just in-frame clones and leaves some out. This table has around 21,000 clones, about 91% appearing once. The specimen was CD8+ T cells from peripheral blood, collected before anti-PD-1 treatment. These receptors came from a human donor with melanoma.

This clone has just a few counts. The chain combines TRBV7-6 with TRBJ1-5, with D perhaps matching TRBD1 (6 bases). The ends were cut back, 5 bases at V and 2 bases at J, with 13 bases in the middle. CDR1 and CDR2 from the germline V gene are SGHVS and FNYEAQ. The CDR3 spans 15 residues. CDR3 sequence reads: CASSRGRGGNQPQHF. The CDR3 DNA reads as TGTGCCAGCAGCCGGGGCAGGGGTGGCAATCAGCCCCAGCATTTT.

This sequence joins TRBV7-9 and TRBJ2-2; 9 bases fit TRBD2. J lost 3 bases, V lost 5 bases, and 10 bases had no gene match. The CDR3 runs to 17 residues. Germline-derived CDR1 and CDR2 are SEHNR and FQNEAQ (reference sequence). The DNA for the CDR3 is TGTGCCAGCAGCAAATGGTCTAGCGGGGTTTACACCGGGGAGCTGTTTTTT. This translates into CASSKWSSGVYTGELFF.

The chain couples TRBV4-3 to TRBJ1-1; D is perhaps TRBD1 (5 bases). V dropped 4 bases and J dropped 5 bases, with 14 bases sitting between them. The germline gives CDR1 LGHNA, CDR2 YSLEER. This CDR3 spans 14 amino acids. The chain's CDR3 is CASSLDNSMTEAFF. DNA of the CDR3: TGCGCCAGCAGCCTGGACAATAGTATGACTGAAGCTTTCTTT.

The chain is built from TRBV5-5 and TRBJ1-5; TRBD1 might be the D (6 bases). The CDR3 length is 14 residues. V shed 0 bases and J shed 6 bases, with 10 bases lying between them. Germline loops: CDR1 SGHKS, CDR2 YYEKEE (reference sequence). Written as DNA, the CDR3 is TGTGCCAGCAGCTTGGCAGGGGCGGGTCAGCCCCAGCATTTT. This codes for CASSLAGAGQPQHF.

This clone has only a few counts. The chain is built from TRBV27 and TRBJ1-5; no reliable D call. Germline CDR1 reads MNHEY; CDR2 reads SMNVEV (reference sequence). The CDR3 totals 15 residues. V gave up 3 bases and J gave up 5 bases, with 14 bases separating them. The CDR3 region has the DNA TGTGCCAGCAGTTTTAATGGGGAGGTCCATCAGCCCCAGCATTTT. Amino acid sequence: CASSFNGEVHQPQHF.

V gene TRBV25-1 combines with J gene TRBJ1-1; 7 positions match TRBD1. The germline CDR1 and CDR2 sequences are MGHDK and SYGVNS. V shed 7 bases, J shed 4 bases, and the junction held 6 bases outside the gene matches. This CDR3 region has 13 residues. CDR3 sequence reads: CASNQGVGTEAFF. In nucleotides, the CDR3 is TGTGCCAGCAATCAGGGGGTAGGCACTGAAGCTTTCTTT.